The 31 T cell receptor beta chains reported below all come from one sample, sequenced in a study of T-cell memory formation after mild COVID-19. TCRdb re-called the 5' RACE reads with MiXCR, one entry per CDR3 protein. The repertoire holds 400,000 to 500,000 distinct CDR3 sequences, with roughly 24% as singletons. The sample taken for sequencing was PBMCs or a T cell subset sorted from them (not recorded which). The receptors originated from an adult woman who had mild COVID-19 (a few samples of this study predate the infection). Cell type and time point are not known.

This chain links TRBV5-1 with TRBJ1-3; D is possibly TRBD1 (5 bases). The CDR3 is 15 residues long. CDR1 and CDR2 from the germline V gene are SGHRS and YFSETQ. Trimming stripped 4 bases from V and 2 bases from J, with 13 bases between. CDR3 sequence: CASSASGTAGNTIYF. CDR3 in DNA: TGCGCCAGCAGCGCCTCCGGGACGGCTGGAAACACCATATATTTT.

The chain has TRBV5-1 and TRBJ2-2, with D maybe TRBD2 (5 bases). CDR3 length: 17 amino acids. Germline values: CDR1 SGHRS, CDR2 YFSETQ. V was clipped by 1 base and J by 5 bases, with 18 bases between them. CDR3 bases: TGCGCCAGCAGCTTGTTTAAGGAGGTCGCTAAAACCGGGGAGCTGTTTTTT. It codes for CASSLFKEVAKTGELFF. Based on the CDR3 plus reference TRBV5-1 and TRBJ2-2, the full variable domain is KAGVTQTPRYLIKTRGQQVTLSCSPISGHRSVSWYQQTPGQGLQFLFEYFSETQRNKGNFPGRFSGRQFSNSRSEMNVSTLELGDSALYLCASSLFKEVAKTGELFFGEGSRLTVL.

DNA of the CDR3: TGTGCCAGCAGAACCCCCGGGACAGGGAAGCAGTTCTTC. It is translated as CASRTPGTGKQFF. The gene calls are TRBV12-3 or TRBV12-4 and TRBJ2-1, with 9 bases fitting TRBD1. The CDR3 loop spans 13 amino acids. With V trimmed by 6 bases and J by 11 bases, 8 bases remained unmatched.

V usage is TRBV7-3 and J usage is TRBJ1-1; D not certain. The germline V and J ends were trimmed by 5 bases and 4 bases, with 14 bases remaining between them. The CDR3 length is 14 residues. Germline CDR1 and CDR2: SGHTA and FQGTGA. CDR3 nucleotide sequence: TGTGCCAGCAGCCCAAGCGGGCGAGTCACTGAAGCTTTCTTT. Translated, it gives CASSPSGRVTEAFF.

This clonotype has just a few counts. The chain joins TRBV4-3 to TRBJ2-1; weak D call: TRBD1 (6 bases). This CDR3 region has 17 residues. Germline V gene sequence: CDR1 LGHNA, CDR2 YSLEER. Trimming pared 0 bases from V and 4 bases from J, leaving 16 bases between. The CDR3 is CASSQEDRGQGYNEQFF. CDR3 sequence (DNA): TGCGCCAGCAGCCAAGAAGATCGGGGTCAGGGGTACAATGAGCAGTTCTTC.

This clonotype has just a few counts. The J gene is TRBJ2-7, the V gene TRBV10-2; tentatively, D is TRBD2 (5 bases). The V gene's germline CDR1 is WSHSY and CDR2 SAAADI. Trimming left V 0 bases short and J 2 bases short, with 8 bases between. This CDR3 has 14 residues. CDR3 sequence reads: CASSESSEPYEQYF. The CDR3 DNA sequence: TGCGCCAGCAGTGAGTCTAGCGAACCCTACGAGCAGTACTTC.

This clonotype was seen a handful of times. V usage is TRBV5-6 and J usage is TRBJ2-4; no clear D gene. CDR3 size: 13 residues. V was shortened by 3 bases and J by 5 bases, with 9 bases between the two germline ends. Germline V gene lookup returns CDR1 SGHDT and CDR2 YYEEEE. CDR3 nucleotides: TGTGCCAGCAGCTCGCGGACCCAAAACATTCAGTACTTC. This sequence encodes CASSSRTQNIQYF.

This rearrangement joins TRBV7-9 to TRBJ2-3; TRBD2 matches 10 bases. This CDR3 contains 15 residues. Unmatched junction bases numbered 4, after V lost 5 bases and J lost 2 bases. Germline lookup yields CDR1 SEHNR and CDR2 FQNEAQ (reference sequence). The CDR3 loop is CASSRLAGLTDTQYF. CDR3 coding DNA: TGTGCCAGCAGCCGACTAGCGGGCCTCACAGATACGCAGTATTTT.

This clonotype was seen a handful of times. The chain has TRBV24-1 and TRBJ2-1, with D possibly matching TRBD1 (5 bases). The germline CDR1 and CDR2 sequences are KGHDR and SFDVKD. The CDR3 extends over 11 amino acids. Trimming stripped 10 bases from V and 7 bases from J, with 10 bases between. CDR3 region: CATAQGNEQFF. In DNA, the CDR3 is TGTGCCACGGCTCAGGGTAATGAGCAGTTCTTC.

This clonotype was detected a few times. The CDR3 nucleotides read TGTGCCAGCAGCTGGACCTACTCCTACGAGCAGTACTTC. As protein: CASSWTYSYEQYF. The chain has TRBV12-3 or TRBV12-4 and TRBJ2-7; D is unclear. V was shortened by 6 bases and J by 0 bases, with 9 bases between the two germline ends. This CDR3 region has 13 residues.

V usage is TRBV12-3 or TRBV12-4 and J usage is TRBJ2-7; TRBD2 matches 15 bases. Trimming removed 5 bases from V and 3 bases from J; junction bases left unmatched: 14. This CDR3 has 19 residues. The CDR3 coding sequence is TGTGCCAGCAGTCATATGGGGGGGACTAGCGGGAGGAGGGGCTACGAGCAGTACTTC. Its protein is CASSHMGGTSGRRGYEQYF.

This clonotype was seen just once. The chain is built from TRBV6-5 and TRBJ1-2; no clear D gene. V lost 2 bases, J lost 6 bases, and 13 bases lay in between. The CDR3 has 14 amino acids. Germline lookup yields CDR1 MNHEY and CDR2 SVGAGI. CDR3 amino acids: CASSYTAGVDGYTF. Here the CDR3 DNA reads TGTGCCAGCAGTTACACGGCCGGGGTCGATGGCTACACCTTC.

The chain couples TRBV29-1 to TRBJ2-3; D not certain. Per germline, CDR1 SQVTM and CDR2 ANQGSEA. V gave up 5 bases and J gave up 3 bases, with 12 bases separating them. This CDR3 has 13 residues. As DNA, the CDR3 is TGCAGCGTTCTGAGATTGGGAACAGATACGCAGTATTTT. It is translated as CSVLRLGTDTQYF.

The chain has TRBV11-3 and TRBJ2-3; unclear D gene. Trimming stripped 5 bases from V and 4 bases from J, with 19 bases between. The length of the CDR3 is 16 residues. Per germline, CDR1 SGHNT and CDR2 YENEEA. CDR3 sequence: CASSTGREGLPDTQYF. In nucleotides, the CDR3 is TGTGCCAGCAGCACCGGTAGGGAAGGTCTCCCAGATACGCAGTATTTT.

The V gene is TRBV6-5, the J gene TRBJ1-4, with unresolved D. Between the trimmed V and J ends, which lost 2 bases and 0 bases, there was a span of 7 bases. CDR1 MNHEY and CDR2 SVGAGI come from the germline V gene. The CDR3 consists of 15 residues. CDR3 sequence: CASSYGGATNEKLFF. In DNA form, the CDR3 reads TGTGCCAGCAGTTACGGTGGGGCAACTAATGAAAAACTGTTTTTT.

The V and J genes are TRBV20-1 and TRBJ1-2; 7 bases are shared with TRBD1. Trimming cost V 6 bases and J 2 bases; bases outside gene matches: 6. Germline V gives CDR1 DFQATT, CDR2 SNEGSKA (reference sequence). The CDR3 extends over 13 amino acids. CDR3 DNA: TGCAGTGCCGACCCGACAGGGAACTATGGCTACACCTTC. It encodes CSADPTGNYGYTF.

This clonotype was counted only a few times. The chain recombines TRBV19 with TRBJ1-1; tentative D call: TRBD1 (6 bases). The length of the CDR3 is 13 residues. Germline values: CDR1 LNHDA, CDR2 SQIVND (reference sequence). The CDR3 region is CAAKDSGNTEAFF. CDR3 DNA sequence: TGTGCGGCTAAGGACAGTGGGAACACTGAAGCTTTCTTT.

V gene TRBV6-5 combines with J gene TRBJ2-7; TRBD1 aligns across 7 bases. The junction had 8 bases not matched to a gene; V was cut back by 3 bases and J by 3 bases. This CDR3 has 15 residues. Germline lookup yields CDR1 MNHEY and CDR2 SVGAGI. The DNA of the CDR3 is TGTGCCAGCAGTTATCGCCCAGGGGACAGCTACGAGCAGTACTTC. This translates into CASSYRPGDSYEQYF.

Only a few counts were recorded for this clonotype. The rearrangement links TRBV10-3 to TRBJ2-1; 7 bases match TRBD1. The CDR3 is made up of 13 amino acids. Per germline, CDR1 ENHRY and CDR2 SYGVKD. The ends lost 4 bases at V and 5 bases at J; junction bases unmatched: 2. The CDR3 loop is CAISGTGDNEQFF. In nucleotides, the CDR3 is TGTGCCATCAGTGGGACAGGCGACAATGAGCAGTTCTTC.

The chain is built from TRBV24-1 and TRBJ2-2; a weak D match, TRBD2 (5 bases). The CDR3 has 16 residues. V was shortened by 1 base and J by 1 base, with 9 bases between the two germline ends. Germline CDR1 KGHDR, CDR2 SFDVKD. CDR3 bases: TGTGCCACCAGTGATTTTGGACTCCAGAACACCGGGGAGCTGTTTTTT. Amino acids: CATSDFGLQNTGELFF.

The gene calls are TRBV24-1 and TRBJ2-1; TRBD2 agrees at 9 bases. The CDR3 contains 15 residues. V shed 4 bases, J shed 8 bases, and the junction held 8 bases outside the gene matches. Germline-derived CDR1 and CDR2 are KGHDR and SFDVKD. DNA of the CDR3: TGTGCCACCAGTGAGGCCCTAGCGGGAATACATGAGCAGTTCTTC. Its translation is CATSEALAGIHEQFF.

This chain joins TRBV5-4 and TRBJ2-3; possible D gene TRBD2, 6 bases. Germline CDR1 and CDR2: SGHNT and YYREEE (reference sequence). The V and J ends lost 4 bases and 4 bases respectively, with 13 bases between them. This CDR3 region has 14 residues. Written as DNA, the CDR3 is TGTGCCAGCAGCCTGACTAGTTTTGCAGATACGCAGTATTTT. It codes for CASSLTSFADTQYF. The full variable domain, completed using reference TRBV5-4 and TRBJ2-3, is ETGVTQSPTHLIKTRGQQVTLRCSSQSGHNTVSWYQQALGQGPQFIFQYYREEENGRGNFPPRFSGLQFPNYSSELNVNALELDDSALYLCASSLTSFADTQYFGPGTRLTVL.

V is TRBV7-6 and J is TRBJ2-1; possible D gene TRBD2, 6 bases. V was cut by 5 bases and J by 4 bases, with 12 bases left in between. The CDR3 extends over 14 amino acids. In germline, CDR1 is SGHVS, CDR2 FNYEAQ. This chain's CDR3 is CASSPTRGYNEQFF. As DNA, the CDR3 is TGTGCCAGCAGCCCGACTAGGGGATACAATGAGCAGTTCTTC.

This clonotype was observed a few times. This CDR3 reads CASSRDGNNEQFF. The CDR3 bases are TGTGCCAGCAGCCGAGACGGAAACAATGAGCAGTTCTTC. The chain carries TRBV11-3 and TRBJ2-1; no clear D. Trimming stripped 5 bases from V and 5 bases from J, with 10 bases between. The CDR3 covers 13 residues. Germline lookup yields CDR1 SGHNT and CDR2 YENEEA.

This clonotype was seen a few times. V usage is TRBV18 and J usage is TRBJ1-5; D ambiguous. V lost 2 bases and J 2 bases, leaving 13 bases between the germline ends. The CDR3 is 16 residues long. Germline CDR1 is KGHSH and CDR2 is LQKENI. The CDR3 bases are TGTGCCAGCTCACCAGCCAAATGGGAAGGCAATCAGCCCCAGCATTTT. Translation: CASSPAKWEGNQPQHF. The whole variable domain, filled in from reference TRBV18 and TRBJ1-5, reads NAGVMQNPRHLVRRRGQEARLRCSPMKGHSHVYWYRQLPEEGLKFMVYLQKENIIDESGMPKERFSAEFPKEGPSILRIQQVVRGDSAAYFCASSPAKWEGNQPQHFGDGTRLSIL.

The chain recombines TRBV9 with TRBJ2-3; 7 bases fit TRBD2. The germline gives CDR1 SGDLS, CDR2 YYNGEE. Losses at the gene ends were 3 bases for V and 0 bases for J; bases not matched to a gene: 7. The CDR3 runs 16 residues. The CDR3 is CASSETSVSSTDTQYF. In DNA, the CDR3 is TGTGCCAGCAGCGAAACTAGCGTCTCTAGCACAGATACGCAGTATTTT.

This clonotype was observed a handful of times. The chain is built from TRBV5-1 and TRBJ1-2; a weak D match, TRBD1 (6 bases). Germline V gene data show CDR1 as SGHRS and CDR2 as YFSETQ. The CDR3 contains 18 residues. Deletions cut 4 bases from V and 4 bases from J, with 26 bases between. This chain's CDR3 is CASSLGVGGAGAAYGYTF. The CDR3 DNA is TGCGCCAGCAGCCTTGGAGTAGGTGGGGCAGGGGCTGCCTATGGCTACACCTTC.

A few counts support this clonotype. V and J are TRBV6-5 and TRBJ2-3, with D perhaps matching TRBD1 (6 bases). The CDR3 has 14 residues. Germline V gives CDR1 MNHEY, CDR2 SVGAGI. Trimming removed 6 bases at V and 4 bases at J, with 14 bases between. This CDR3 reads CASSPDRFADTQYF. DNA for the CDR3: TGTGCCAGCAGCCCCGACAGGTTCGCAGATACGCAGTATTTT.

V usage is TRBV4-1 and J usage is TRBJ1-1; 7 bases match TRBD1. The CDR3 has 16 amino acids. Germline V CDR1 and CDR2: MGHRA, YSYEKL. Trimming cost V 1 base and J 0 bases; bases outside gene matches: 5. The CDR3 nucleotides read TGCGCCAGCAGCCAAGGGGAGGGGGCTATGAACACTGAAGCTTTCTTT. Residues: CASSQGEGAMNTEAFF.

The rearrangement joins TRBV15 to TRBJ2-1; D gene uncertain. This CDR3 comprises 14 residues. The germline V gene encodes CDR1 LNHNV and CDR2 YYDKDF (reference sequence). V was trimmed by 5 bases and J by 5 bases, leaving 13 bases between them. This CDR3 is CATSSTVWDNEQFF. The CDR3 DNA reads as TGTGCCACCAGCTCTACTGTCTGGGACAATGAGCAGTTCTTC. The variable domain in full, completed from reference TRBV15 and TRBJ2-1, reads DAMVIQNPRYQVTQFGKPVTLSCSQTLNHNVMYWYQQKSSQAPKLLFHYYDKDFNNEADTPDNFQSRRPNTSFCFLDIRSPGLGDTAMYLCATSSTVWDNEQFFGPGTRLTVL.

Only a few counts were recorded for this clonotype. This chain uses TRBV4-1 with TRBJ2-1; D is perhaps TRBD2 (6 bases). The CDR3 contains 16 residues. Trimming cost V 0 bases and J 2 bases, with 11 bases left between them. Germline V gene lookup returns CDR1 MGHRA and CDR2 YSYEKL. CDR3 coding DNA: TGCGCCAGCAGCCAAGATGGGGGGAGGACCTACAATGAGCAGTTCTTC. Residues: CASSQDGGRTYNEQFF.